A selection of T cell receptor beta chains follows, all from one sample in a study of memory CD4+ T cells and cytomegalovirus serostatus. Here immunoSEQ multiplex PCR was the method, and the copy in TCRdb shows in-frame clones only, minus some. The sample consists of 52,000 or so clones, 70% to 80% of them appearing once. Source material: memory CD4+ T cells from blood. Every receptor here comes from an adult in good health and CMV-seronegative. Each CDR3 is given with its conserved first and last residue. A D gene is named only where the DNA matches it firmly. Size is omitted from some rows. Given values are once, few, many or a class for expanded clones.

clone size: -
J gene: TRBJ2-7
D gene: TRBD1
V gene: TRBV18
CDR3 length: 15
CDR3 protein: CASSLGTGNFYEQYF
CDR3 DNA: TGTGCCAGCTCCCTAGGGACAGGGAACTTCTACGAGCAGTACTTC

clone size: once
J gene: TRBJ2-3
D gene: TRBD2
V gene: TRBV7-2
CDR3 length: 15
CDR3 protein: CASSNLAGGADTQYF
CDR3 DNA: TGTGCCAGCAGCAACCTAGCGGGGGGGGCAGATACGCAGTATTTT

clone size: -
J gene: TRBJ2-1
D gene: TRBD2
V gene: TRBV7-2
CDR3 length: 15
CDR3 protein: CASSPAGTSYNEQFF
CDR3 DNA: TGTGCCAGCAGCCCCGCCGGGACTAGTTACAATGAGCAGTTCTTC

clone size: few
J gene: TRBJ2-2
D gene: -
V gene: TRBV4-1
CDR3 length: 17
CDR3 protein: CASSPSGGNYNTGELFF
CDR3 DNA: TGCGCCAGCAGCCCTTCGGGCGGGAACTATAACACCGGGGAGCTGTTTTTT

clone size: -
J gene: TRBJ2-7
D gene: TRBD2
V gene: TRBV11-2
CDR3 length: 19
CDR3 protein: CASSLVKGTSGRAIDEQYF
CDR3 DNA: TGTGCCAGCAGCTTAGTTAAGGGGACTAGCGGGAGGGCCATCGACGAGCAGTACTTC

clone size: -
J gene: TRBJ1-1
D gene: -
V gene: TRBV7-9
CDR3 length: 14
CDR3 protein: CASSSTNSNTEAFF
CDR3 DNA: TGTGCCAGCAGCTCCACGAACTCTAACACTGAAGCTTTCTTT

clone size: -
J gene: TRBJ1-3
D gene: -
V gene: TRBV30
CDR3 length: 13
CDR3 protein: CAWGHISGNTIYF
CDR3 DNA: TGTGCCTGGGGACATATCTCTGGAAACACCATATATTTT

clone size: -
J gene: TRBJ2-2
D gene: -
V gene: TRBV27
CDR3 length: 16
CDR3 protein: CASSPGWGALSGELFF
CDR3 DNA: TGTGCCAGCAGTCCCGGTTGGGGGGCGTTATCCGGGGAGCTGTTTTTT

clone size: -
J gene: TRBJ1-5
D gene: TRBD1
V gene: TRBV18
CDR3 length: 16
CDR3 protein: CASSGVKTGPNQPQHF
CDR3 DNA: TGTGCCAGCTCAGGGGTAAAGACAGGGCCGAATCAGCCCCAGCATTTT

clone size: few
J gene: TRBJ1-4
D gene: -
V gene: TRBV9
CDR3 length: 13
CDR3 protein: CASSRGAVEKLFF
CDR3 DNA: TGTGCCAGCAGCCGGGGGGCGGTGGAAAAACTGTTTTTT

clone size: -
J gene: TRBJ2-7
D gene: -
V gene: TRBV27
CDR3 length: 13
CDR3 protein: CASIHPGSYEQYF
CDR3 DNA: TGTGCCAGCATCCACCCGGGTTCCTACGAGCAGTACTTC

clone size: -
J gene: TRBJ2-1
D gene: TRBD2
V gene: TRBV18
CDR3 length: 16
CDR3 protein: CASSPPGLAGGVEQFF
CDR3 DNA: TGTGCCAGCTCACCACCGGGGCTAGCGGGGGGTGTTGAGCAGTTCTTC

clone size: -
J gene: TRBJ1-4
D gene: -
V gene: TRBV6-5
CDR3 length: 14
CDR3 protein: CASRRDRRTEKLFF
CDR3 DNA: TGTGCCAGCAGGCGTGACAGACGTACAGAAAAACTGTTTTTT

clone size: few
J gene: TRBJ1-5
D gene: TRBD1
V gene: TRBV29-1
CDR3 length: 14
CDR3 protein: CSVRDRGNNQPQHF
CDR3 DNA: TGCAGCGTTAGGGACAGGGGTAACAATCAGCCCCAGCATTTT

clone size: -
J gene: TRBJ2-3
D gene: TRBD2
V gene: TRBV11-3
CDR3 length: 15
CDR3 protein: CASSAGLAGGDTQYF
CDR3 DNA: TGTGCCAGCAGCGCGGGACTAGCGGGAGGGGATACGCAGTATTTT

clone size: -
J gene: TRBJ2-7
D gene: -
V gene: TRBV21-1
CDR3 length: 16
CDR3 protein: CASSKTTRHFEYEQYF
CDR3 DNA: TGTGCCAGCAGCAAAACAACCCGGCACTTCGAATACGAGCAGTACTTC

clone size: once
J gene: TRBJ2-5
D gene: -
V gene: TRBV10-2
CDR3 length: 14
CDR3 protein: CASSEEENLGTQYF
CDR3 DNA: TGCGCCAGCAGTGAGGAAGAAAATCTGGGGACCCAGTACTTC

clone size: -
J gene: TRBJ1-5
D gene: TRBD1
V gene: TRBV27
CDR3 length: 15
CDR3 protein: CASSLGQGLNQPQHF
CDR3 DNA: TGTGCCAGCAGTTTGGGACAGGGGTTGAATCAGCCCCAGCATTTT

clone size: -
J gene: TRBJ1-2
D gene: TRBD1
V gene: TRBV6-5
CDR3 length: 16
CDR3 protein: CASSYSRTGGTYGYTF
CDR3 DNA: TGTGCCAGCAGTTACTCGCGGACAGGGGGCACCTATGGCTACACCTTC

clone size: -
J gene: TRBJ2-3
D gene: TRBD2
V gene: TRBV10-1
CDR3 length: 14
CDR3 protein: CASSEAGGPDTQYF
CDR3 DNA: TGCGCCAGCAGTGAAGCGGGGGGCCCAGATACGCAGTATTTT

clone size: -
J gene: TRBJ2-7
D gene: TRBD1
V gene: TRBV29-1
CDR3 length: 12
CDR3 protein: CSVTWTGYEQYF
CDR3 DNA: TGCAGCGTTACCTGGACAGGGTACGAGCAGTACTTC

clone size: -
J gene: TRBJ2-5
D gene: -
V gene: TRBV29-1
CDR3 length: 13
CDR3 protein: CSVTPAQGETQYF
CDR3 DNA: TGCAGCGTTACCCCCGCGCAGGGGGAGACCCAGTACTTC

clone size: -
J gene: TRBJ1-2
D gene: -
V gene: TRBV7-2
CDR3 length: 18
CDR3 protein: CASSLYRSFRGANYGYTF
CDR3 DNA: TGTGCCAGCAGCTTATATAGGAGCTTTAGGGGGGCTAACTATGGCTACACCTTC

clone size: once
J gene: TRBJ1-1
D gene: TRBD1
V gene: TRBV14
CDR3 length: 16
CDR3 protein: CASSHYGQGANTEAFF
CDR3 DNA: TGTGCCAGCAGCCATTACGGACAGGGGGCGAACACTGAAGCTTTCTTT

clone size: once
J gene: TRBJ2-1
D gene: TRBD2
V gene: TRBV27
CDR3 length: 15
CDR3 protein: CASRTQERGAREQFF
CDR3 DNA: TGTGCCAGCAGGACTCAAGAGCGGGGGGCTCGTGAGCAGTTCTTC

clone size: once
J gene: TRBJ2-7
D gene: -
V gene: TRBV5-6
CDR3 length: 13
CDR3 protein: CASHYGSSYEQYF
CDR3 DNA: TGTGCCAGCCACTACGGGTCATCCTACGAGCAGTACTTC

clone size: -
J gene: TRBJ2-7
D gene: TRBD1
V gene: TRBV7-3
CDR3 length: 14
CDR3 protein: CASSLNQGAYEQYF
CDR3 DNA: TGTGCCAGCAGCTTAAATCAGGGGGCCTACGAGCAGTACTTC

clone size: few
J gene: TRBJ1-1
D gene: -
V gene: TRBV30
CDR3 length: 10
CDR3 protein: CAWNGHKAFF
CDR3 DNA: TGTGCCTGGAACGGACACAAAGCTTTCTTT

clone size: -
J gene: TRBJ2-5
D gene: TRBD2
V gene: TRBV7-2
CDR3 length: 16
CDR3 protein: CASSYLAGGRGETQYF
CDR3 DNA: TGTGCCAGTAGCTACCTAGCGGGGGGGCGTGGTGAGACCCAGTACTTC

clone size: -
J gene: TRBJ2-1
D gene: -
V gene: TRBV7-2
CDR3 length: 13
CDR3 protein: CASSLERGREQFF
CDR3 DNA: TGTGCCAGCAGCTTAGAAAGAGGACGTGAGCAGTTCTTC

clone size: -
J gene: TRBJ2-1
D gene: -
V gene: TRBV18
CDR3 length: 14
CDR3 protein: CASSPLGGGNEQFF
CDR3 DNA: TGTGCCAGCTCACCTTTAGGGGGGGGCAATGAGCAGTTCTTC

clone size: -
J gene: TRBJ2-7
D gene: TRBD1
V gene: TRBV10-3
CDR3 length: 16
CDR3 protein: CAISESVGQGGYEQYF
CDR3 DNA: TGTGCCATCAGTGAGTCGGTGGGACAGGGTGGATACGAGCAGTACTTC

clone size: -
J gene: TRBJ1-2
D gene: -
V gene: TRBV28
CDR3 length: 12
CDR3 protein: CASSLQAPGYTF
CDR3 DNA: TGTGCCAGCAGTTTGCAGGCTCCTGGCTACACCTTC

clone size: -
J gene: TRBJ2-7
D gene: TRBD1
V gene: TRBV5-6
CDR3 length: 13
CDR3 protein: CASRGQGAYEQYF
CDR3 DNA: TGTGCCAGCAGAGGACAGGGGGCCTACGAGCAGTACTTC

clone size: -
J gene: TRBJ2-1
D gene: TRBD1
V gene: TRBV6-5
CDR3 length: 13
CDR3 protein: CASRQGQGFEQFF
CDR3 DNA: TGTGCCAGCAGACAGGGACAGGGCTTTGAGCAGTTCTTC

clone size: -
J gene: TRBJ1-5
D gene: -
V gene: TRBV27
CDR3 length: 13
CDR3 protein: CASSYTARQPQHF
CDR3 DNA: TGTGCCAGCTCTTACACGGCAAGGCAGCCCCAGCATTTT

clone size: -
J gene: TRBJ1-5
D gene: -
V gene: TRBV30
CDR3 length: 13
CDR3 protein: CAWSSKAGQPQHF
CDR3 DNA: TGTGCCTGGAGTTCGAAGGCGGGTCAGCCCCAGCATTTT

clone size: -
J gene: TRBJ2-3
D gene: TRBD1
V gene: TRBV7-3
CDR3 length: 17
CDR3 protein: CASSLSDRGKGADTQYF
CDR3 DNA: TGTGCCAGCAGCTTAAGTGACAGGGGAAAAGGAGCAGATACGCAGTATTTT

clone size: many
J gene: TRBJ1-5
D gene: -
V gene: TRBV7-2
CDR3 length: 13
CDR3 protein: CASSLTLDQPQHF
CDR3 DNA: TGTGCCAGCAGCTTAACGTTGGATCAGCCCCAGCATTTT

clone size: -
J gene: TRBJ1-5
D gene: TRBD1
V gene: TRBV7-2
CDR3 length: 18
CDR3 protein: CASSTHGTGGRSNQPQHF
CDR3 DNA: TGTGCCAGCAGCACACATGGGACAGGGGGCAGGAGCAATCAGCCCCAGCATTTT

clone size: -
J gene: TRBJ1-3
D gene: -
V gene: TRBV9
CDR3 length: 14
CDR3 protein: CASSVELSGNTIYF
CDR3 DNA: TGTGCCAGCAGCGTGGAGCTTTCTGGAAACACCATATATTTT

clone size: few
J gene: TRBJ1-1
D gene: -
V gene: TRBV30
CDR3 length: 13
CDR3 protein: CAWSVGRNTEAFF
CDR3 DNA: TGTGCCTGGAGTGTGGGGAGGAACACTGAAGCTTTCTTT

clone size: -
J gene: TRBJ2-6
D gene: -
V gene: TRBV5-1
CDR3 length: 16
CDR3 protein: CASSGGQQSGANVLTF
CDR3 DNA: TGCGCCAGCAGCGGAGGACAGCAATCTGGGGCCAACGTCCTGACTTTC

clone size: -
J gene: TRBJ2-7
D gene: TRBD2
V gene: TRBV5-6
CDR3 length: 17
CDR3 protein: CASSLTPRLAGAYEQYF
CDR3 DNA: TGTGCCAGCAGCTTGACCCCTAGACTAGCGGGAGCCTACGAGCAGTACTTC

clone size: -
J gene: TRBJ2-7
D gene: -
V gene: TRBV14
CDR3 length: 14
CDR3 protein: CASSVGRHLSEQYF
CDR3 DNA: TGTGCCAGCAGCGTCGGGCGGCACCTCTCCGAGCAGTACTTC

clone size: -
J gene: TRBJ2-7
D gene: -
V gene: TRBV7-8
CDR3 length: 15
CDR3 protein: CASSLVRPGIYEQYF
CDR3 DNA: TGTGCCAGCAGCTTGGTCCGACCCGGAATCTACGAGCAGTACTTC

clone size: -
J gene: TRBJ1-5
D gene: -
V gene: TRBV15
CDR3 length: 13
CDR3 protein: CATEGKSNQPQHF
CDR3 DNA: TGTGCCACCGAGGGTAAGAGCAATCAGCCCCAGCATTTT

clone size: -
J gene: TRBJ1-5
D gene: -
V gene: TRBV27
CDR3 length: 19
CDR3 protein: CASTLPVGRNSYSNQPQHF
CDR3 DNA: TGTGCCAGCACTCTCCCCGTGGGACGGAACTCTTATAGCAATCAGCCCCAGCATTTT

clone size: -
J gene: TRBJ1-2
D gene: -
V gene: TRBV6-5
CDR3 length: 14
CDR3 protein: CASSYDSQSGGYTF
CDR3 DNA: TGTGCCAGCAGTTACGATTCCCAGAGTGGAGGCTACACCTTC

clone size: -
J gene: TRBJ2-1
D gene: -
V gene: TRBV19
CDR3 length: 14
CDR3 protein: CASRGQPSYNEQFF
CDR3 DNA: TGTGCCAGTAGGGGACAACCGTCCTACAATGAGCAGTTCTTC

clone size: -
J gene: TRBJ2-7
D gene: -
V gene: TRBV4-2
CDR3 length: 14
CDR3 protein: CASSPLGAPYEQYF
CDR3 DNA: TGTGCCAGCAGCCCCCTCGGGGCTCCCTACGAGCAGTACTTC

clone size: -
J gene: TRBJ2-2
D gene: TRBD2
V gene: TRBV18
CDR3 length: 17
CDR3 protein: CASSPTLAGVGTGELFF
CDR3 DNA: TGTGCCAGCTCACCAACTTTGGCGGGAGTAGGGACCGGGGAGCTGTTTTTT

clone size: -
J gene: TRBJ2-6
D gene: -
V gene: TRBV28
CDR3 length: 13
CDR3 protein: CASTQGAPNVLTF
CDR3 DNA: TGTGCCAGCACCCAGGGAGCCCCCAACGTCCTGACTTTC

clone size: -
J gene: TRBJ2-2
D gene: TRBD1
V gene: TRBV28
CDR3 length: 16
CDR3 protein: CASRTPGQSNTGELFF
CDR3 DNA: TGTGCCAGCAGGACTCCGGGACAGAGTAACACCGGGGAGCTGTTTTTT